This paragraph reports one T cell receptor beta chain. The entry originates in a study of blood T cell repertoires in COVID-19. Across the study: COVID-19 samples, acute and convalescent, were from the United States, Italy and Spain. PBMCs, B-cell-depleted T cells, or T cells were the source of the cDNA or gDNA that made up the material.

Original analysis: Cell counts per sample came from amplifying reference gene primers. Repertoires were generated with immunoSEQ multiplex PCR, while TCRdb's copy carries only in-frame clones and drops some. The V and J calls and clone size come from that table; D and trimming were worked out from the DNA. The sample contains about 160,000 clones, 60% to 85% of which appear only once. The ends lost 3 bases at V and 6 bases at J; junction bases unmatched: 6. The CDR3 runs 15 residues. Germline CDR1 reads SEHNR; CDR2 reads FQNEAQ (reference sequence). The sequencing sample was made of peripheral blood. The source is a man in his sixties with acute or convalescent COVID-19. The J gene is TRBJ2-3, the V gene TRBV7-9, with 10 nucleotides matching TRBD2. The DNA for the CDR3 is TGTGCCAGCAGCTTCGTAGCGGGGGGCGCGGATACGCAGTATTTT. It encodes CASSFVAGGADTQYF.